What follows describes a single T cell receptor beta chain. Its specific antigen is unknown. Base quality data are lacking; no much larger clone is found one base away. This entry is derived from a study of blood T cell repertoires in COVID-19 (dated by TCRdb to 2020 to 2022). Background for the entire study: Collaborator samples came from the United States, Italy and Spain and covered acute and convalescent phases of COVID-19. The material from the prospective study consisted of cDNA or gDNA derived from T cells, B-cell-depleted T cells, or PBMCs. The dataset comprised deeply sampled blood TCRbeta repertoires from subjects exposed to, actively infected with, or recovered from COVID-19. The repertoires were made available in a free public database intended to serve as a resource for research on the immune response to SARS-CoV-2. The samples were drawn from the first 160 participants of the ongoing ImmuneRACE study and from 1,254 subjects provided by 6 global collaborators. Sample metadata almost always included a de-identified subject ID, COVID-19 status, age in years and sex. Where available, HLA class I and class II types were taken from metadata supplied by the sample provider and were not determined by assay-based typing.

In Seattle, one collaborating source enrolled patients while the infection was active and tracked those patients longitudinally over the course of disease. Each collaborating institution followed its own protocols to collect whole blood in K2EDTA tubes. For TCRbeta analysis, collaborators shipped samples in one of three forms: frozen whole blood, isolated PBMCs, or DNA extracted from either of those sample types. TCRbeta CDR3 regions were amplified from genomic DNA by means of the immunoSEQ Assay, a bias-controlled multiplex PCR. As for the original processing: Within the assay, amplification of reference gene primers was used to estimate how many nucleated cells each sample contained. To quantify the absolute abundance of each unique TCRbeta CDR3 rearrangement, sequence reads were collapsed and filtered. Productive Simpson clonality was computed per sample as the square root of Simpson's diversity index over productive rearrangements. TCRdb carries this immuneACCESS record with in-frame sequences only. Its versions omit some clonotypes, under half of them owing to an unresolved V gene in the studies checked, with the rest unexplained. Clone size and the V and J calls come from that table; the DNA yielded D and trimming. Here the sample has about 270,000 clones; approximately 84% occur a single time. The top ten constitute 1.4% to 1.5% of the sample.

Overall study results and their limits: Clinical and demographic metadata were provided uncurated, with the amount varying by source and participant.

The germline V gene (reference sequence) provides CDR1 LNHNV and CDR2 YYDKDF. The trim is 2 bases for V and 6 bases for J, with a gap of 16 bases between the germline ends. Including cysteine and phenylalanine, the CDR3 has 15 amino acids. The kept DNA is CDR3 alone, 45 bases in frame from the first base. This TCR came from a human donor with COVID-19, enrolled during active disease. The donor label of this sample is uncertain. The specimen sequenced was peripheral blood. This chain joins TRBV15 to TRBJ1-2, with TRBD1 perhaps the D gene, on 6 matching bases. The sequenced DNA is TGTGCCACCAGCAGACTCCGGACAGAATCGAATGGCTACACCTTC. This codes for CATSRLRTESNGYTF.